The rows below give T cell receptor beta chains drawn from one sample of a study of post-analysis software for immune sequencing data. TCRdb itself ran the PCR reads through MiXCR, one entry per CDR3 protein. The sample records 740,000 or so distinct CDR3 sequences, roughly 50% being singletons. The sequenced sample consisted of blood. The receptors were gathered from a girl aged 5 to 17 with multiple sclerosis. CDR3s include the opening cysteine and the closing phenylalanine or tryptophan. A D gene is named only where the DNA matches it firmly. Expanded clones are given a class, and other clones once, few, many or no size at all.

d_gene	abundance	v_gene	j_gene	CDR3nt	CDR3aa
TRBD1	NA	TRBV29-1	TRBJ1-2	TGCAGCGTTGCTCCCTCGGGACAGGGGGGAGGCTACACCTTC	CSVAPSGQGGGYTF
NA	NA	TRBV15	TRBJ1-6	TGTGCCACCAGCAGCCAGGGAGCAGGAGAATCACCCCTCCACTTT	CATSSQGAGESPLHF
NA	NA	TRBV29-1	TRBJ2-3	TGCAGCGTTGAACAGGGGACACCGACAGATACGCAGTATTTT	CSVEQGTPTDTQYF
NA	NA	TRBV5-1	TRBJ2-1	TGCGCCAGCAGCCCGGGCAGGGGATTAGACAATGAGCAGTTCTTC	CASSPGRGLDNEQFF
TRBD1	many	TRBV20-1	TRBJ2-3	TGCAGTGCTAGAGATTGGGGACAGGGGGCAGATACGCAGTATTTT	CSARDWGQGADTQYF
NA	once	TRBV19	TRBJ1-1	TGTGCCAGTAGTATGATAGGACATTTGAACACTGAAGCTTTCTTT	CASSMIGHLNTEAFF
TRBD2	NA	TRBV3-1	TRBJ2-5	TGTGCCAGCAGCCAAGAGGCGGGGGGTATGGAGACCCAGTACTTC	CASSQEAGGMETQYF
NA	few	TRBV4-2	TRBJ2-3	TGTGCCAGCAGCCAAGATCGGGATGCCAGCACAGATACGCAGTATTTT	CASSQDRDASTDTQYF
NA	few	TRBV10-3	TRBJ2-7	TGTGCCATCTTAGGGGGGCCAGGCAATGAGCAGTACTTC	CAILGGPGNEQYF
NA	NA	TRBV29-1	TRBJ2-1	TGCAGCGTTGAAGACAGACAGCCACCCTACAATGAGCAGTTCTTC	CSVEDRQPPYNEQFF
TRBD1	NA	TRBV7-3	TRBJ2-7	TGTGCCAGCAGCTTATCCCCGGGACAGTCCCACGAGCAGTACTTC	CASSLSPGQSHEQYF
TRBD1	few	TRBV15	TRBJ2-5	TGTGCCACCAGCAGAGATCGGACAGGGGGCGTTAGAGAGACCCAGTACTTC	CATSRDRTGGVRETQYF
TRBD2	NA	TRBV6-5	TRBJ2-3	TGTGCCAGCAGTCCCTGGGATGGGGGGGGGATAGATACGCAGTATTTT	CASSPWDGGGIDTQYF
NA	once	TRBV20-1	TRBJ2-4	TGCAGTGCTAGAGATTTGAGAGGAGGGCTTCGGGAGCAGTACTTC	CSARDLRGGLREQYF
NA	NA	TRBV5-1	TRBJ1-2	TGCGCCAGCAGCTTGGAGGGTGCGGGCTACACCTTC	CASSLEGAGYTF
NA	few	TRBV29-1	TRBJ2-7	TGCAGCCCCGCCAGGGACGAGCGCTCCTACGAGCAGTACTTC	CSPARDERSYEQYF
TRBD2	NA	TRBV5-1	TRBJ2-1	TGCGCCAGCAGCTTGGACCAGGGACTAGCGGGGCGCAATGAGCAGTTCTTC	CASSLDQGLAGRNEQFF
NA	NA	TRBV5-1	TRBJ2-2	TGCGCCAGCAGCCTAACCGGGACATCGAACACCGGGGAGCTGTTTTTT	CASSLTGTSNTGELFF
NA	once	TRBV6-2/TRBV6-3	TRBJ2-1	TGTGCCAGCAGTCGGCTCGGGACTGAAGTCAATGAGCAGTTCTTC	CASSRLGTEVNEQFF
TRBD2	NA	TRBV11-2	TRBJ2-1	TGTGCCAGCAGCTTAGAACCCATTCCTAGCGGGAGGGCATATGAGCAGTTCTTC	CASSLEPIPSGRAYEQFF
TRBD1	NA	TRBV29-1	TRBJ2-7	TGCAGCGTTGAGCCTAGGGGACAGGGGGCGTCCGAGCAGTACTTC	CSVEPRGQGASEQYF
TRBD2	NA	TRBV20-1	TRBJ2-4	TGCAGTGGGAGAGTAGCGGGAGCGGCCAAAAACATTCAGTACTTC	CSGRVAGAAKNIQYF
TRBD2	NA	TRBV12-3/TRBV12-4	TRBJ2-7	TGTGCCAGCAGTCACGACCTGCGGGGGGGCACCCACGAGCAGTACTTC	CASSHDLRGGTHEQYF
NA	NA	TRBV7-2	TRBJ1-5	TGTGCCGTTGGGACGGGTTCCGGCAATCAGCCCCAGCATTTT	CAVGTGSGNQPQHF
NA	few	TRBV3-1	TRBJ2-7	TGTGCCAGCAGCCGTAAAGGGAGCTCCTACGAGCAGTACTTC	CASSRKGSSYEQYF
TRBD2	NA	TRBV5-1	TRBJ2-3	TGCGCCAGCAGCTCAGGTAGCGGGAGGCTCACAGATACGCAGTATTTT	CASSSGSGRLTDTQYF
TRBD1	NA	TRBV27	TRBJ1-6	TGTGCCAGCAGGGGACAGGGTCCAAATTCACCCCTCCACTTT	CASRGQGPNSPLHF
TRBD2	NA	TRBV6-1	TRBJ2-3	TGTGCCAGCAGTGATCTGGGGGAGGGCCGGGGAGATACGCAGTATTTT	CASSDLGEGRGDTQYF
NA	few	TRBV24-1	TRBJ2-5	TGTGCCACCAGTGACCCCGTTCCTGGACAGAAAGAGACCCAGTACTTC	CATSDPVPGQKETQYF
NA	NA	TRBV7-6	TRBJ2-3	TGTGCCAGCAGCTTTCGTAGGGGCACAGATACGCAGTATTTT	CASSFRRGTDTQYF
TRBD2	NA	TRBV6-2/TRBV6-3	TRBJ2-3	TGTGCCAGCAGCCCGGGACTAGCTCCTCTGGATACGCAGTATTTT	CASSPGLAPLDTQYF
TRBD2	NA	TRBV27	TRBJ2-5	TGTGCCAGCACCCATAGCGGGAGGAACCAAGAGACCCAGTACTTC	CASTHSGRNQETQYF
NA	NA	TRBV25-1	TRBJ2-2	TGTGCCAGTAATCTGGCGACCGGGGAGCTGTTTTTT	CASNLATGELFF
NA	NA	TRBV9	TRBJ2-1	TGTGCCAGCAGCGAGGGGGGCGTGAACAATGAGCAGTTCTTC	CASSEGGVNNEQFF
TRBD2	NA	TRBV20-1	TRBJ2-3	TGCAGTGCTAGTTTGGCGGGAGGGCCCATTGATACGCAGTATTTT	CSASLAGGPIDTQYF
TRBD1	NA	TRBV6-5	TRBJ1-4	TGTGCCAGCAGCCCGATACAGGGGAAGACTAATGAAAAACTGTTTTTT	CASSPIQGKTNEKLFF
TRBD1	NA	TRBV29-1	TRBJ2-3	TGCAGCGTTGAGAGTTTCCGGGACAGGTCCACAGATACGCAGTATTTT	CSVESFRDRSTDTQYF
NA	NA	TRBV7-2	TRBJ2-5	TGTGCCAGCAGCCCCACCCGAGGTGGGGCTCAAGAGACCCAGTACTTC	CASSPTRGGAQETQYF
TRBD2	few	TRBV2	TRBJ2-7	TGTGCCAGCACACGGAGCGGGGGGCGAGTCTACGAGCAGTACTTC	CASTRSGGRVYEQYF
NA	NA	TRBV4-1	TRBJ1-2	TGCGCCAGCAGCCCCGGACAGACTAACTATGGCTACACCTTC	CASSPGQTNYGYTF
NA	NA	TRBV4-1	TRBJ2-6	TGCGCCAGCTCTAAGAGAGGGGCATCTGGGGCCAACGTCCTGACTTTC	CASSKRGASGANVLTF
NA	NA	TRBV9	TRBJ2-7	TGTGCCAGCAGCGTAGAGGCTACCTACAAGCAGTACTTC	CASSVEATYKQYF
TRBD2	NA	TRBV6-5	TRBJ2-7	TGTGCCAGCAGTTACTCAGGTAGCGGGGGAGTATACGAGCAGTACTTC	CASSYSGSGGVYEQYF
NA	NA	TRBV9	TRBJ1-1	TGTGCCAGCAGCCCTGCGGGGGGGCGGAACACTGAAGCTTTCTTT	CASSPAGGRNTEAFF
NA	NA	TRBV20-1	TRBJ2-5	TGCAGTGCTCTTAACCAAGAGACCCAGTACTTC	CSALNQETQYF